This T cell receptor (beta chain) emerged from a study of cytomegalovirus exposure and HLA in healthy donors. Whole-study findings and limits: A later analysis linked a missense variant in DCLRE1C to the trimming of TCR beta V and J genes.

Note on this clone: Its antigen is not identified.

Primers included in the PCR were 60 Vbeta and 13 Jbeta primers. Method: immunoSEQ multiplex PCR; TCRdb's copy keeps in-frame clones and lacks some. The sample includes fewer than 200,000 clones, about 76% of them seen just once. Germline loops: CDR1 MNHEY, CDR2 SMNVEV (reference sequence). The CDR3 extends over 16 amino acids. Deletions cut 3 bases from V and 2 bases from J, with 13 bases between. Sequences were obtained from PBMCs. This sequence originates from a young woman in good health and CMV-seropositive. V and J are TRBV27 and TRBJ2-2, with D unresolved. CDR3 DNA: TGTGCCAGCAGTTTCCGTGACACCGGTAACACCGGGGAGCTGTTTTTT. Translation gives CASSFRDTGNTGELFF.